This TCR beta chain was obtained from a study of identical twins. In germline, CDR1 is LNHNV, CDR2 YYDKDF (reference sequence). V was trimmed by 5 bases and J by 1 base, leaving 11 bases between them. The CDR3 covers 14 residues. Through template switching, a universal primer site was introduced, and the cDNA contained unique molecular identifiers. TCRdb re-analysed the 5' RACE reads in MiXCR, keeping a single row per CDR3 protein. The sample has 450,000 or so distinct CDR3 sequences, about 24% seen once; the top ten hold around 3%. The same data also went into a second study, on T cells expressing NK-cell markers.

The rearrangement joins TRBV15 to TRBJ1-1, with D tentatively TRBD1 (5 bases). The sample comprised CD4+ T cells sorted from blood. The sequence derives from a woman younger than 35 in good health. CDR3 residues: CATSGGSANTEAFF. The CDR3 region has the DNA TGTGCCACCAGCGGGGGGTCCGCGAACACTGAAGCTTTCTTT. Together with reference TRBV15 and TRBJ1-1, the CDR3 gives the full variable domain: DAMVIQNPRYQVTQFGKPVTLSCSQTLNHNVMYWYQQKSSQAPKLLFHYYDKDFNNEADTPDNFQSRRPNTSFCFLDIRSPGLGDTAMYLCATSGGSANTEAFFGQGTRLTVV.